This T cell receptor beta chain was identified in a study of OX40 agonist ivuxolimab in advanced cancers. This clone appeared a single time. Generated by immunoSEQ multiplex PCR, the TCRdb table keeps only in-frame clones and is missing some. The repertoire holds more than 70,000 clones, with roughly nine tenths as singletons. This CDR3 has 14 amino acids. Germline CDR1 reads SGHAT; CDR2 reads FQDESV (reference sequence). Germline trimming cut 5 bases from V and 6 bases from J; bases unmatched to any gene: 7. V gene TRBV11-1 combines with J gene TRBJ1-3; 7 bases line up with TRBD1. Specimen: CD4+ or CD8+ T cells sorted from blood, collected in a trial of the OX40 agonist ivuxolimab. This receptor was obtained from an adult with an advanced solid tumor such as melanoma, head and neck, liver or kidney cancer. The DNA for the CDR3 is TGTGCCAGCAGCATGGACAGGACTGAAAACACCATATATTTT. Protein sequence: CASSMDRTENTIYF.